The 3 T cell receptor beta chains in this list originate from one sample, sequenced in a study of T cells in Graves' hyperthyroidism and ophthalmopathy (dated by TCRdb to between 2018 and 2021). Receptor libraries were prepared by multiplex PCR. TCRdb names Illumina HiSeq 2000 as the instrument used. Amplification of TCR beta CDR3 regions was carried out from RNA transcripts. The TCR CDR3 was subjected to a first round of RT-PCR using the HTBI primer set and the Qiagen OneStep RT-PCR kit. The public sequencing data were trimmed at Q25 with fastp and processed into clonotypes with MiXCR by TCRdb, which kept only in-frame beta chains. Each CDR3 protein appears once, grouped with its most common genes and DNA. The sample has about 590,000 distinct CDR3 sequences on record, about a sixth of them singletons. The top ten constitute around 7.5% of the sample. The sample taken for sequencing was blood. The source of these receptors is a woman aged 25 to 39 with Graves' hyperthyroidism.

The chain recombines TRBV20-1 with TRBJ2-7; TRBD2 might be the D (6 bases). Trimming cost V 5 bases and J 0 bases, with 17 bases left between them. The V gene's germline CDR1 is DFQATT and CDR2 SNEGSKA (reference sequence). This CDR3 has 15 amino acids. The CDR3 loop is CSAEEAGLDSYEQYF. CDR3 in DNA: TGCAGTGCTGAAGAAGCGGGCCTCGACTCCTACGAGCAGTACTTC.

This clonotype was seen only a few times. V is TRBV20-1 and J is TRBJ2-3; D possibly corresponds to TRBD1 (5 bases). The CDR3 runs to 13 residues. V was shortened by 6 bases and J by 2 bases, with 12 bases between the two germline ends. Germline assignment: CDR1 DFQATT and CDR2 SNEGSKA (reference sequence). The CDR3 sequence is CSAQKGFTDTQYF. The CDR3 nucleotides read TGCAGTGCCCAAAAGGGGTTCACAGATACGCAGTATTTT.

This clonotype was seen ten or more times. J is TRBJ2-1 and V is TRBV20-1; 11 bases map to TRBD2. J lost 10 bases, V lost 2 bases, and 10 bases had no gene match. Germline V CDR1 and CDR2: DFQATT, SNEGSKA (reference sequence). The CDR3 runs 15 residues. In nucleotides, the CDR3 is TGCAGTGCTAGATTCGTGAGCCTAGCGGGAGGAGAGCAGTTCTTC. The encoded protein is CSARFVSLAGGEQFF.